This T cell receptor beta chain was identified in a study of T cells in Graves' hyperthyroidism and ophthalmopathy. What was amplified from RNA transcripts were TCR beta CDR3 regions. Primed by the HTBI set, a first-round RT-PCR was run on the TCR CDR3. MiXCR was run by TCRdb on the multiplex PCR reads, yielding one entry per CDR3 protein. The table records some 250,000 distinct CDR3 sequences, about 15% of them present only once. This clonotype was seen many times. The CDR3 sequence is 15 residues long. From germline, CDR1 is GTSNPN and CDR2 SVGIG (reference sequence). V dropped 8 bases and J dropped 0; count of bases not matched to a gene: 9.

The V call is TRBV30, the J call TRBJ2-1, with 8 bases matching TRBD2. The receptor comes from a woman in her thirties or forties with Graves' hyperthyroidism that later progressed to Graves' ophthalmopathy. Sequenced: blood. The CDR3 bases are TGTGCCACCGATACTAGCGGACTCTCCTACAATGAGCAGTTCTTC. Protein product: CATDTSGLSYNEQFF. Full variable domain (missing parts from reference TRBV30 and TRBJ2-1): SQTIHQWPATLVQPVGSPLSLECTVEGTSNPNLYWYRQAAGRGLQLLFYSVGIGQISSEVPQNLSASRPQDRQFILSSKKLLLSDSGFYLCATDTSGLSYNEQFFGPGTRLTVL.